The text below deals with one T cell receptor beta chain. These data originate in a study of blood T cell repertoires in COVID-19. Study-level background: Sources were T cells, B-cell-depleted T cells, or PBMCs; the material itself was cDNA or gDNA.

In the authors' methods: How many nucleated cells were present was estimated from reference gene primer amplification. Sequencing was performed with immunoSEQ multiplex PCR; in TCRdb, only in-frame clones are kept and a portion is missing. V, J and clone size derive from that table, while D and trimming were established from the DNA sequence. The sample holds 150,000 to 200,000 clones, roughly 81% seen once. Germline V gene data show CDR1 as MNHEY and CDR2 as SMNVEV (reference sequence). This CDR3 contains 16 residues. Trimming removed 2 bases from V and 2 bases from J; junction bases left unmatched: 6.

The receptor was isolated from a woman in her forties or fifties with COVID-19, enrolled during active disease. The rearrangement links TRBV27 to TRBJ2-7; 10 bases fit TRBD1. The sample taken for sequencing was peripheral blood. The CDR3 here is CASSLGAGTGAYEQYF. The DNA of the CDR3 is TGTGCCAGCAGTTTAGGGGCTGGGACAGGGGCCTACGAGCAGTACTTC.